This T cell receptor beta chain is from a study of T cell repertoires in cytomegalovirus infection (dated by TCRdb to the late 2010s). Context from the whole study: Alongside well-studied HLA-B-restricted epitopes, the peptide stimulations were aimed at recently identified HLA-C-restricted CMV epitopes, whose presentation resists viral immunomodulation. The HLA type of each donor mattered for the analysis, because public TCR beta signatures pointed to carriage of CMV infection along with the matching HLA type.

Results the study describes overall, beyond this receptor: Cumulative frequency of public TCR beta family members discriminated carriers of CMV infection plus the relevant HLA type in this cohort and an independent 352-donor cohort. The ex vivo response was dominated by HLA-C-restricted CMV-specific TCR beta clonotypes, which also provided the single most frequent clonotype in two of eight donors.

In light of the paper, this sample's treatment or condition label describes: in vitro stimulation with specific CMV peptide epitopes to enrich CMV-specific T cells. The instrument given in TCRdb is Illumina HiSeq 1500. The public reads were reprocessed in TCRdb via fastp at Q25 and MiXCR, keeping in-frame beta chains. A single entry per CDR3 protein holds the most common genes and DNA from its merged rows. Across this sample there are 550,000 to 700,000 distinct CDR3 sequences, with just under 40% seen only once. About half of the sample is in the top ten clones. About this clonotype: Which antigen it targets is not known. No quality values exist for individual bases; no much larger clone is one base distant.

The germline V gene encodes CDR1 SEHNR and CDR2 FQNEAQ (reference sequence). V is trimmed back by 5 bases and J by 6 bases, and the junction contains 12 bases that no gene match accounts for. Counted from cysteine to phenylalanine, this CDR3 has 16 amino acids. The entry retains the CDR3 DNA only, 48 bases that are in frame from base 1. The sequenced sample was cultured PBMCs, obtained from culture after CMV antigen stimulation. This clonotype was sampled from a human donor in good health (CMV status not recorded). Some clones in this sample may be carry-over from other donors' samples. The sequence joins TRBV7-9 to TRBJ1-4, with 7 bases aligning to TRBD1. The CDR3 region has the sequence CASSPDPGQSDEKLFF. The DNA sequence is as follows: TGTGCCAGCAGCCCAGACCCGGGACAGTCAGATGAAAAACTGTTTTTT.